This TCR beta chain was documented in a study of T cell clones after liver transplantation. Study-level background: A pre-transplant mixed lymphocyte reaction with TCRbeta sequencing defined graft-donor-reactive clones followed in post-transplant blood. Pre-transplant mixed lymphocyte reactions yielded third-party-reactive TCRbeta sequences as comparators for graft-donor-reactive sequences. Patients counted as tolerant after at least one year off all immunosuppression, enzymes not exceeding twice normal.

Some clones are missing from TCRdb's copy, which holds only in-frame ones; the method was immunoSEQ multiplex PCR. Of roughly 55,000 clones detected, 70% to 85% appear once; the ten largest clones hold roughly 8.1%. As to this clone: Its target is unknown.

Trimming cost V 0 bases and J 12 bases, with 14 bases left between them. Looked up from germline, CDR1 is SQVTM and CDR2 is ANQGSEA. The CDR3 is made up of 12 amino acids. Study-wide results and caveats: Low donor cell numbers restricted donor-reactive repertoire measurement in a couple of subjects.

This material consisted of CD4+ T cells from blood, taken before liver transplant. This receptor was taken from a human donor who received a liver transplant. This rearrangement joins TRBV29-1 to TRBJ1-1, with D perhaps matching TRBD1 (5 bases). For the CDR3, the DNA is TGCAGCGTTGAAGAGGGACGGAGGCATCCTTTCTTT. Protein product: CSVEEGRRHPFF. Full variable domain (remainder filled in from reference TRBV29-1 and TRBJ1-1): SAVISQKPSRDICQRGTSLTIQCQVDSQVTMMFWYRQQPGQSLTLIATANQGSEATYESGFVIDKFPISRPNLTFSTLTVSNMSPEDSSIYLCSVEEGRRHPFFGQGTRLTVV.